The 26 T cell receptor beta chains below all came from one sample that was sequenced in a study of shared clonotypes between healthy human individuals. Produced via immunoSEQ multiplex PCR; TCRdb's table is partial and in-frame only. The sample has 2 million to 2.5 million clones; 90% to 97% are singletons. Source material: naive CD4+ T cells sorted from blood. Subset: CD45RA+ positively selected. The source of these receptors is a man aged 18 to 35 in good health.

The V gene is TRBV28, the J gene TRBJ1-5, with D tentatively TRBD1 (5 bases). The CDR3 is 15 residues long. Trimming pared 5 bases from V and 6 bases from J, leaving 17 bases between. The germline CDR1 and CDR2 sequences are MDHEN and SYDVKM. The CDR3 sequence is CASSRAQGRGQPQHF. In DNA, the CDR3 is TGTGCCAGCAGTCGTGCCCAGGGTAGGGGTCAGCCCCAGCATTTT.

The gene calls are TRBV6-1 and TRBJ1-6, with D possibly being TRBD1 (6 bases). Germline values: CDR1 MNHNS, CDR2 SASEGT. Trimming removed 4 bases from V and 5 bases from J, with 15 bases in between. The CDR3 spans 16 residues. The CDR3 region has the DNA TGTGCCAGCAGTGGACGAGGGACACCAAATAATTCACCCCTCCACTTT. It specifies CASSGRGTPNNSPLHF.

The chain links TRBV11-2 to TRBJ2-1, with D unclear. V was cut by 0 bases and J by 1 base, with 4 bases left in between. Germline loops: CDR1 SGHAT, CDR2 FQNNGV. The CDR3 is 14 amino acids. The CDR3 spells CASSLEYSYNEQFF. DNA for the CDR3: TGTGCCAGCAGCTTAGAATATTCCTACAATGAGCAGTTCTTC. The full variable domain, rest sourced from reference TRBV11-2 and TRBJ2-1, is EAGVAQSPRYKIIEKRQSVAFWCNPISGHATLYWYQQILGQGPKLLIQFQNNGVVDDSQLPKDRFSAERLKGVDSTLKIQPAKLEDSAVYLCASSLEYSYNEQFFGPGTRLTVL.

CDR3: CASSSGGNGANVLTF. The CDR3 DNA reads TGTGCCAGCAGCTCTGGAGGGAATGGGGCCAACGTCCTGACTTTC. The chain couples TRBV9 to TRBJ2-6; D might be TRBD2 (6 bases). With 4 bases removed from V and 3 bases from J, the gap between germline ends came to 11 bases. The CDR3 runs 15 residues. CDR1 and CDR2 from the germline V gene are SGDLS and YYNGEE.

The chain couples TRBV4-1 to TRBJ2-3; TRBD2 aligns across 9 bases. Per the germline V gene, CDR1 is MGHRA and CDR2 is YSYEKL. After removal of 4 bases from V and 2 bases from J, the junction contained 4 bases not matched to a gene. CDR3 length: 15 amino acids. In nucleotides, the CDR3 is TGCGCCAGCAGCCTGACTAGCGGTTTCACAGATACGCAGTATTTT. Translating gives CASSLTSGFTDTQYF.

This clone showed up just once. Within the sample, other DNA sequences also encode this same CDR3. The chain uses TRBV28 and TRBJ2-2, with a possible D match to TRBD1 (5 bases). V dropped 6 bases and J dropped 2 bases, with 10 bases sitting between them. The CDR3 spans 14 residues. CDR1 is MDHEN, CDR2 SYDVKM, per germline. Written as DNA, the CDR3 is TGTGCCAGCAGCTCTGGACAAAACACCGGGGAGCTGTTTTTT. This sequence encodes CASSSGQNTGELFF.

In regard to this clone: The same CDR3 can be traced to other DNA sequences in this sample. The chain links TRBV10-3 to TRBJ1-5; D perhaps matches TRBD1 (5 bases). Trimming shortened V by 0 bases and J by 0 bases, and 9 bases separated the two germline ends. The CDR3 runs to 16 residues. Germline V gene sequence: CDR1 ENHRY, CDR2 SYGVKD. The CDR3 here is CAISESGGYSNQPQHF. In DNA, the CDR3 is TGTGCCATCAGTGAGTCGGGGGGGTATAGCAATCAGCCCCAGCATTTT.

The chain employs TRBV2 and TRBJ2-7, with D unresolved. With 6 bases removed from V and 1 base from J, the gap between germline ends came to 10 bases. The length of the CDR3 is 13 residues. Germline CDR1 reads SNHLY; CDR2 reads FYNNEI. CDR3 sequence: CASSGHTSYEQYF. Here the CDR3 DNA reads TGTGCCAGCAGCGGCCATACGTCCTACGAGCAGTACTTC.

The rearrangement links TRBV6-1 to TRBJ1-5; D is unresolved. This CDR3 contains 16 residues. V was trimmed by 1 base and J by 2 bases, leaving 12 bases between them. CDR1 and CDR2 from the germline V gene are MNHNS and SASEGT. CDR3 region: CASSEVSSEGNQPQHF. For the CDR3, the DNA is TGTGCCAGCAGTGAAGTGTCCTCGGAGGGCAATCAGCCCCAGCATTTT.

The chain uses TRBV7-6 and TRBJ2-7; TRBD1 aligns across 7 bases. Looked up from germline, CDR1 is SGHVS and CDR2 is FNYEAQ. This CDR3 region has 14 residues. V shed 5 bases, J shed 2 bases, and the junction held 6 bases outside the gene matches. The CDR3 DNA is TGTGCCAGCAGCAAACGGACAGGCCCCTACGAGCAGTACTTC. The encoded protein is CASSKRTGPYEQYF.

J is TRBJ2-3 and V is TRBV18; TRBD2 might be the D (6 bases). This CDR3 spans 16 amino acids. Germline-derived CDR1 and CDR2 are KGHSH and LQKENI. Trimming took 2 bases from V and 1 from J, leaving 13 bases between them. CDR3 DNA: TGTGCCAGCTCACCAGTCGCGGGAAGTGGCACAGATACGCAGTATTTT. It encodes CASSPVAGSGTDTQYF.

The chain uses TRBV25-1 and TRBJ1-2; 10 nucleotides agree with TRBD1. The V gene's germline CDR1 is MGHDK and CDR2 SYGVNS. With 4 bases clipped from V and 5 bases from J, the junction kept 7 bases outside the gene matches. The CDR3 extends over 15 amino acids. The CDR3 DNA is TGTGCCAGCAGTGGTCCCCGGGGACAGGGGTATGGCTACACCTTC. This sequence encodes CASSGPRGQGYGYTF.

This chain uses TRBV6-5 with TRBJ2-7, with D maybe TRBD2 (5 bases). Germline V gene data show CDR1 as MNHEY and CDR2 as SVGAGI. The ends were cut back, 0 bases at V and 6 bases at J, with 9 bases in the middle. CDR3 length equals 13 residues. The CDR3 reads CASSYSTGSEQYF. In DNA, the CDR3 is TGTGCCAGCAGTTACTCGACGGGGTCCGAGCAGTACTTC.

The CDR3 reads CASSLLSGRAGELFF. The DNA for the CDR3 is TGTGCCAGCAGCTTATTAAGCGGGAGGGCCGGGGAGCTGTTTTTT. The chain has TRBV13 and TRBJ2-2; 10 bases are a match to TRBD2. Germline V lookup: CDR1 PRHDT, CDR2 FYEKMQ (reference sequence). The ends lost 2 bases at V and 6 bases at J; junction bases unmatched: 3. The CDR3 has 15 residues.

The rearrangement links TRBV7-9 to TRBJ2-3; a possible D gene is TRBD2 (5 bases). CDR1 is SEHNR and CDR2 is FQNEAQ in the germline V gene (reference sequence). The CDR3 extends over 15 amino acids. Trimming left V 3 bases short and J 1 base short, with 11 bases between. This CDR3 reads CASSFPSLGTDTQYF. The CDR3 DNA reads TGTGCCAGCAGCTTCCCTAGCTTAGGCACAGATACGCAGTATTTT.

Written as DNA, the CDR3 is TGTGCCAGCAGCAAGACCCCCTACAATGAGCAGTTCTTC. Translated: CASSKTPYNEQFF. The J gene is TRBJ2-1, the V gene TRBV21-1. TRBV21-1 is a pseudogene locus. The CDR3 contains 13 residues.

The CDR3 coding sequence is TGTGCCATCAGTGAGCTGGCTCGTAGCCAGCCCCAGCATTTT. Its translation: CAISELARSQPQHF. The rearrangement links TRBV10-3 to TRBJ1-5; D is unresolved. Germline V lookup: CDR1 ENHRY, CDR2 SYGVKD. V lost 2 bases, J lost 7 bases, and 12 bases lay in between. CDR3 length: 14 amino acids.

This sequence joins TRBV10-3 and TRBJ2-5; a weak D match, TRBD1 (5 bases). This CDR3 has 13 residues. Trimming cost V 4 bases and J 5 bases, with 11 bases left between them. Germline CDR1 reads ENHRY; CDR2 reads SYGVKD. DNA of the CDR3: TGTGCCATCAGTGCGACAGTCTCGGAGACCCAGTACTTC. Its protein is CAISATVSETQYF.

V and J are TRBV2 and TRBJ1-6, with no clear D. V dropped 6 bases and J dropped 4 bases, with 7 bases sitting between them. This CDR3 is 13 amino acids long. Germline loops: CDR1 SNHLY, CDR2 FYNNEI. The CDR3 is CASRDFYNSPLHF. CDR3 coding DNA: TGTGCCAGCAGGGACTTTTATAATTCACCCCTCCACTTT.

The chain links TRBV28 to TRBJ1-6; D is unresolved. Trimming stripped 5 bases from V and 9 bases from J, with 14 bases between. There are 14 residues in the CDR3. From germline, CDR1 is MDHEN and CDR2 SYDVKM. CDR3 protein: CASSLPSGVSPLHF. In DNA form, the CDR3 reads TGTGCCAGCAGTCTACCGAGCGGGGTTTCACCCCTCCACTTT.

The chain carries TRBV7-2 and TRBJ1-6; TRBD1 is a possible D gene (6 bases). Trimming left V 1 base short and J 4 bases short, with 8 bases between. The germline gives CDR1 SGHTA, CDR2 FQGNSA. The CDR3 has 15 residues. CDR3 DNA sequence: TGTGCCAGCAGCTTAGTTACAGGGTATAATTCACCCCTCCACTTT. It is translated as CASSLVTGYNSPLHF.

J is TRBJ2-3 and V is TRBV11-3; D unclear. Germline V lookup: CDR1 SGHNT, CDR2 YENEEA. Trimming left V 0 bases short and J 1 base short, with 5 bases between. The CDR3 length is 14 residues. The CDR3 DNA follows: TGTGCCAGCAGCTTAGAGGCAGGCACAGATACGCAGTATTTT. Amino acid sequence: CASSLEAGTDTQYF.

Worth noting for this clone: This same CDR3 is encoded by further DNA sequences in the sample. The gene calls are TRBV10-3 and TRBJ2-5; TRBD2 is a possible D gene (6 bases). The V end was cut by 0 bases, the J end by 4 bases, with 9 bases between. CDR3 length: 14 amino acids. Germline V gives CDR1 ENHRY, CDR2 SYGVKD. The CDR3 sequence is CAISESGGTETQYF. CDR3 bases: TGTGCCATCAGTGAGTCCGGGGGAACAGAGACCCAGTACTTC.

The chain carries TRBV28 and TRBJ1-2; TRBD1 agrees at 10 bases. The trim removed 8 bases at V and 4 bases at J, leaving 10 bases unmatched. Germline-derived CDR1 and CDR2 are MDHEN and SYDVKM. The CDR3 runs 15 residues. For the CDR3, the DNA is TGTGCCAGCCGATACGGGACAGGGGCCTCCTATGGCTACACCTTC. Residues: CASRYGTGASYGYTF.

Here the CDR3 DNA reads TGTGCCAGCAGTGGAGGGGATGAAGATACGCAGTATTTT. Translated, it gives CASSGGDEDTQYF. The chain uses TRBV6-1 and TRBJ2-3; D may correspond to TRBD1 or TRBD2 (5 bases each). Trimming left V 4 bases short and J 5 bases short, with 10 bases between. Germline assignment: CDR1 MNHNS and CDR2 SASEGT. The CDR3 is 13 amino acids.

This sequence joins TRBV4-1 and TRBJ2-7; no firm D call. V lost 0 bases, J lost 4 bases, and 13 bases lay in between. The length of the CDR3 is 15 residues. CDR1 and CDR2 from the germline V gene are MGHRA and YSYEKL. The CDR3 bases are TGCGCCAGCAGCCAAGATAACTCACAGCCATACGAGCAGTACTTC. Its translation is CASSQDNSQPYEQYF.